These 14 T cell receptor beta chains share one sample of origin, sequenced in a study of blood T cells in healthy people across ages. With a J-beta primer mix and a sample-barcoded 5' primer, a second PCR ran roughly 6 to 11 cycles. One entry per CDR3 protein results from TCRdb running MiXCR on the 5' RACE reads. Of fewer than 2 million distinct CDR3 sequences listed, 39% were seen once; the top ten hold more than 20%. The specimen was blood. The receptors originated from a human donor in good health.

This clonotype was seen more than once but under ten times. The chain combines TRBV3-1 with TRBJ2-2; 7 bases agree with TRBD2. This CDR3 is built from 15 residues. Germline values: CDR1 LGHDT, CDR2 YNNKEL (reference sequence). V shed 5 bases, J shed 0 bases, and the junction held 3 bases outside the gene matches. The CDR3 sequence: CASSLGLSNTGELFF. In nucleotides, the CDR3 is TGTGCCAGCAGCTTGGGACTATCGAACACCGGGGAGCTGTTTTTT.

This clonotype showed up just a few times. The chain employs TRBV7-2 and TRBJ1-2, with 10 bases identical to TRBD1. Germline CDR1 and CDR2: SGHTA and FQGNSA. CDR3 length: 14 amino acids. J lost 5 bases, V lost 7 bases, and 7 bases had no gene match. CDR3: CASNPTGGGYGYTF. DNA for the CDR3: TGTGCCAGCAACCCGACAGGGGGCGGTTATGGCTACACCTTC. Based on the CDR3 plus reference TRBV7-2 and TRBJ1-2, the full variable domain is GAGVSQSPSNKVTEKGKDVELRCDPISGHTALYWYRQSLGQGLEFLIYFQGNSAPDKSGLPSDRFSAERTGGSVSTLTIQRTQQEDSAVYLCASNPTGGGYGYTFGSGTRLTVV.

V is TRBV20-1 and J is TRBJ2-4; 12 bases are a match to TRBD2. Unmatched junction bases numbered 9, after V lost 3 bases and J lost 3 bases. This CDR3 is built from 17 residues. CDR1 DFQATT and CDR2 SNEGSKA come from the germline V gene (reference sequence). CDR3 DNA: TGCAGTGCTAGGCCCACTAGCGGGGGGTATATCAAAAACATTCAGTACTTC. This translates into CSARPTSGGYIKNIQYF.

This clonotype was observed at least ten times. The gene calls are TRBV11-2 and TRBJ2-5, with 8 bases fitting TRBD2. The trim removed 4 bases at V and 4 bases at J, leaving 8 bases unmatched. The CDR3 spans 15 residues. Per germline, CDR1 SGHAT and CDR2 FQNNGV. CDR3 amino acids: CASSYTTSARETQYF. In nucleotides, the CDR3 is TGTGCCAGCAGCTATACGACTAGCGCTAGAGAGACCCAGTACTTC.

The rearrangement uses TRBV6-4 and TRBJ2-1; TRBD2 aligns across 8 bases. CDR3 length: 14 residues. CDR1 and CDR2 from the germline V gene are MRHNA and SNTAGT. Trimming removed 4 bases from V and 9 bases from J; junction bases left unmatched: 8. The DNA of the CDR3 is TGTGCCAGCAGTGTAAGCGGGGGCTGTGGTGAGCAGTTCTTC. Translated: CASSVSGGCGEQFF.

This clonotype has only a few counts. The chain links TRBV10-3 to TRBJ2-4, with a possible D match to TRBD1 (6 bases). With 9 bases removed from V and 8 bases from J, the gap between germline ends came to 17 bases. CDR1 and CDR2 (germline): ENHRY, SYGVKD. The CDR3 loop spans 13 amino acids. The CDR3, as DNA: TGTGCCATTTCGGTGGTACAGGGAGACATTCAGTACTTC. Translation gives CAISVVQGDIQYF.

There are a few counts of this clonotype. The V call is TRBV5-1, the J call TRBJ2-5; TRBD1 agrees at 12 bases. The DNA matches TRBJ2-7 better at its end, which makes the J call doubtful. CDR1 is SGHRS, CDR2 YFSETQ, per germline. The CDR3 contains 15 residues. The CDR3 here is CASSYGTGGFVEQYF. CDR3 coding DNA: TGCGCCAGCAGCTATGGGACAGGGGGCTTCGTCGAGCAGTACTTC.

The chain employs TRBV6-1 and TRBJ1-3; D is possibly TRBD1 (5 bases). CDR1 is MNHNS and CDR2 is SASEGT in the germline V gene. Trimming took 5 bases from V and 0 from J, leaving 17 bases between them. CDR3 size: 17 residues. The CDR3, as DNA: TGTGCCAGCAGTCCCCGAAGGGGTATGGGCTCTGGAAACACCATATATTTT. It yields the protein CASSPRRGMGSGNTIYF.

Points on this clonotype: At one boundary the junction diverges from the germline segment, which might be a read error. The V gene is TRBV10-3, the J gene TRBJ1-4; no reliable D call. Germline CDR1 is ENHRY and CDR2 is SYGVKD. CDR3 length: 14 amino acids. Here the CDR3 reads CAIRESTGNEKLFF. CDR3 DNA sequence: TGTGCCATCAGGGAGTCGACGGGGAATGAAAAACTGTTTTTT.

The V and J genes are TRBV20-1 and TRBJ2-3, with D maybe TRBD2 (6 bases). CDR3 length: 15 residues. Trimming removed 3 bases from V and 2 bases from J, with 15 bases in between. Germline CDR1 reads DFQATT; CDR2 reads SNEGSKA (reference sequence). In DNA, the CDR3 is TGCAGTGCTAGTGGCAGGGAGGATGTCACAGATACGCAGTATTTT. It translates to CSASGREDVTDTQYF.

This clonotype occurred a few times. The V gene is TRBV11-1, the J gene TRBJ2-6; 8 bases fit TRBD1. With V trimmed by 8 bases and J by 0 bases, 12 bases remained unmatched. CDR1 SGHAT and CDR2 FQDESV come from the germline V gene (reference sequence). The CDR3 spans 18 residues. The CDR3 DNA sequence: TGTGCCAGCTCCATCCCGGGACAGGCCGCCTCTGGGGCCAACGTCCTGACTTTC. Translation gives CASSIPGQAASGANVLTF.

There are a few counts of this clonotype. The chain combines TRBV12-3 or TRBV12-4 with TRBJ1-2; weak D call: TRBD1 (5 bases). V lost 3 bases to trimming and J lost 8 bases, with 22 bases between them. There are 16 residues in the CDR3. CDR3 protein: CASSFPQGMPVGGYTF. The CDR3 DNA reads TGTGCCAGCAGTTTTCCTCAGGGTATGCCGGTGGGCGGCTACACCTTC.

This chain links TRBV12-3 or TRBV12-4 with TRBJ2-7; either TRBD1 or TRBD2 may supply D (5 bases each). Trimming pared 8 bases from V and 5 bases from J, leaving 19 bases between. The CDR3 totals 14 residues. Written as DNA, the CDR3 is TGTGCCAGCGTCCTAGGGGACCTTCCTCACGAGCAGTACTTC. Its protein product is CASVLGDLPHEQYF.

To note about this clonotype: Sequence at one end of the junction differs from germline and may be a read error. The chain recombines TRBV5-1 with TRBJ1-1, with D tentatively TRBD1 (5 bases). Germline CDR1 reads SGHRS; CDR2 reads YFSETQ. This CDR3 has 13 residues. The CDR3 region has the DNA TGCGCCAGCAGCTTGGGGGGGAACCCTGAAGCTTTCTTT. This encodes CASSLGGNPEAFF.